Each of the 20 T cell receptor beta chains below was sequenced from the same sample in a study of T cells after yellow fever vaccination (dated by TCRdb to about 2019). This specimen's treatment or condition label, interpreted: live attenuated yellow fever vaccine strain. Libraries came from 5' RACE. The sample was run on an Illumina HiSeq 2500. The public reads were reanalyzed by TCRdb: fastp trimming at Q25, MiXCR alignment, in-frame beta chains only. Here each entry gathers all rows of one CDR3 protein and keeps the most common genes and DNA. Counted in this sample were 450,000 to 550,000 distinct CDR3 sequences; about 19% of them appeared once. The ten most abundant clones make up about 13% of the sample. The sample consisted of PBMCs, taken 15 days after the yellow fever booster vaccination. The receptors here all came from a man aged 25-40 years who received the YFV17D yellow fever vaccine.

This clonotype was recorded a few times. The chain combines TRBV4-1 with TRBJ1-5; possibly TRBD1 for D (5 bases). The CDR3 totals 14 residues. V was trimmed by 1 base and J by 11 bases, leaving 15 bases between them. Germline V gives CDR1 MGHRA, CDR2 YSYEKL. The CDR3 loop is CASSQGTRTGTQHF. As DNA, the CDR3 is TGCGCCAGCAGCCAAGGGACACGGACTGGGACCCAGCATTTT.

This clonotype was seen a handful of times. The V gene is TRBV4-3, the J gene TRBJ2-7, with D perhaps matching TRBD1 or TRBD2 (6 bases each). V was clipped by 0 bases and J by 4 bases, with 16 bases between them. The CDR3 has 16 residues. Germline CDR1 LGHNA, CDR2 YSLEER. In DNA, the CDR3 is TGCGCCAGCAGCCAAGACGGGCGGGACACACTTTACGAGCAGTACTTC. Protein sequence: CASSQDGRDTLYEQYF.

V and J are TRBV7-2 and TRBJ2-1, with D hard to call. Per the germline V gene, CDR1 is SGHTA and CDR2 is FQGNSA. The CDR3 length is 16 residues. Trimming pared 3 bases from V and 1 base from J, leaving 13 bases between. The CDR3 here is CASSFSGLGSYNEQFF. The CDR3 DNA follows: TGTGCCAGCAGCTTTTCGGGTCTAGGGTCCTACAATGAGCAGTTCTTC.

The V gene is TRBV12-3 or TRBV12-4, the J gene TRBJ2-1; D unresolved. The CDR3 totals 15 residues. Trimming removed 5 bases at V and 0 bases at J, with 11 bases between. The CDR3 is CASSDNYHSYNEQFF. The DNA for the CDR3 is TGTGCCAGCAGTGACAATTACCACTCCTACAATGAGCAGTTCTTC.

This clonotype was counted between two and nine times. The CDR3 spells CASSLARDAETQYF. The CDR3, as DNA: TGTGCCAGCAGCTTGGCTAGAGATGCAGAGACCCAGTACTTC. V is TRBV5-4 and J is TRBJ2-5; no clear D gene. Germline assignment: CDR1 SGHNT and CDR2 YYREEE (reference sequence). The CDR3 runs 14 residues. V shed 0 bases and J shed 4 bases, with 10 bases lying between them.

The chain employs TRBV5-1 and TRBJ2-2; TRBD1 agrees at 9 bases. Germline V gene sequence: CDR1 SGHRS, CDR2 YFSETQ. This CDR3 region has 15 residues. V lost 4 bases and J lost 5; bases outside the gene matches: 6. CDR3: CASSNPGQGTGELFF. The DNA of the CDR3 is TGCGCCAGCAGCAACCCGGGACAGGGAACCGGGGAGCTGTTTTTT.

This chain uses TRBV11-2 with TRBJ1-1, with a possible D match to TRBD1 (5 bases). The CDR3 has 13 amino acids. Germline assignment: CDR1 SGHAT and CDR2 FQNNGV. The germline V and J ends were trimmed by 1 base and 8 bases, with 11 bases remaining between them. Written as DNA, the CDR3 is TGTGCCAGCAGCTTAGCCCAGGGCGTAGAAGCTTTCTTT. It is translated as CASSLAQGVEAFF.

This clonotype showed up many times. CDR3 protein: CSAKNRGDQPQHF. The CDR3 bases are TGCAGCGCCAAAAATCGGGGGGATCAGCCCCAGCATTTT. The chain is built from TRBV29-1 and TRBJ1-5; tentatively, D is TRBD1 (5 bases). Between the trimmed V and J ends, which lost 7 bases and 5 bases, there was a span of 15 bases. The V gene's germline CDR1 is SQVTM and CDR2 ANQGSEA. There are 13 residues in the CDR3.

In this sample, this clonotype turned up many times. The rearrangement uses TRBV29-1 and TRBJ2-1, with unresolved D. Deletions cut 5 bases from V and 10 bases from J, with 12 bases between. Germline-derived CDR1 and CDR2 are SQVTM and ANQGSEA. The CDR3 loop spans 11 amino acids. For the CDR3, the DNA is TGCAGCGTTCTAATGTGGGAAGAGCAGTTCTTC. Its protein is CSVLMWEEQFF.

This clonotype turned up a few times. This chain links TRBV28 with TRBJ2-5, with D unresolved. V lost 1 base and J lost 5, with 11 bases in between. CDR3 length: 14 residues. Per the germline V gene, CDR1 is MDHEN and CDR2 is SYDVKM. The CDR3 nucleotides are TGTGCCAGCAGTTTATTACGGCAGCCCGAGACCCAGTACTTC. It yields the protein CASSLLRQPETQYF. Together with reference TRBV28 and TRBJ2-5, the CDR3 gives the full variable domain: DVKVTQSSRYLVKRTGEKVFLECVQDMDHENMFWYRQDPGLGLRLIYFSYDVKMKEKGDIPEGYSVSREKKERFSLILESASTNQTSMYLCASSLLRQPETQYFGPGTRLLVL.

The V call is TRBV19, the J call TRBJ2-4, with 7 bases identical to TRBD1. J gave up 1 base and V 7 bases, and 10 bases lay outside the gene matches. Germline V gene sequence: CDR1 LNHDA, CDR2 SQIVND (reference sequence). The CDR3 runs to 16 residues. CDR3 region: CASTGGAGSAKNIQYF. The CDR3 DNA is TGTGCCAGTACAGGGGGAGCAGGCTCGGCCAAAAACATTCAGTACTTC.

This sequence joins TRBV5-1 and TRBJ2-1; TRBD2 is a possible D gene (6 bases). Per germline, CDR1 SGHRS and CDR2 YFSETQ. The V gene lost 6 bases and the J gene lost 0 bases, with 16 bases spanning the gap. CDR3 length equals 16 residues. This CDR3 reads CASTPGGASSYNEQFF. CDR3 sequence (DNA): TGCGCCAGCACCCCCGGGGGAGCTAGCTCCTACAATGAGCAGTTCTTC.

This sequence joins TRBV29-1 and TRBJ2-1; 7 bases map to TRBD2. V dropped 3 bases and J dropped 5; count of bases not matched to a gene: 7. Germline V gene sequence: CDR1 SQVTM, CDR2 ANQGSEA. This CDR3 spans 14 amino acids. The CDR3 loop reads CSVETWGGDNEQFF. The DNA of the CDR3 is TGCAGCGTTGAGACATGGGGGGGTGACAATGAGCAGTTCTTC.

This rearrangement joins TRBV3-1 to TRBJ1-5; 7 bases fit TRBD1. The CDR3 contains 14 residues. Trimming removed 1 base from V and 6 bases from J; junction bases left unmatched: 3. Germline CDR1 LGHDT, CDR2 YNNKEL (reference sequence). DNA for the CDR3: TGTGCCAGCAGCCAAGGAGGGGGCAGTCAGCCCCAGCATTTT. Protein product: CASSQGGGSQPQHF.

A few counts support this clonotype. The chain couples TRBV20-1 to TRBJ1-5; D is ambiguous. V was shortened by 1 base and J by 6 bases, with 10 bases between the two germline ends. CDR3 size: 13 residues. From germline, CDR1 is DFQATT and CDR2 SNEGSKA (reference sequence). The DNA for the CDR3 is TGCAGTGCTAGAGGGGGTTGGCGTCAGCCCCAGCATTTT. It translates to CSARGGWRQPQHF.

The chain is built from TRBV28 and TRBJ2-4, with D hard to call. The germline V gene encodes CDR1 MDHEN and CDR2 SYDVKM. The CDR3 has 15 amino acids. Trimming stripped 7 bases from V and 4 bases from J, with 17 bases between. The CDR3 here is CASTPLGDIKNIQYF. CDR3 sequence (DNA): TGTGCCAGCACCCCACTCGGAGATATAAAAAACATTCAGTACTTC.

CDR3 amino acids: CATSVLEDTQYF. The CDR3 DNA reads as TGTGCCACCAGCGTACTCGAGGATACGCAGTATTTT. The chain joins TRBV15 to TRBJ2-3; no reliable D call. Trimming shortened V by 5 bases and J by 6 bases, and 9 bases separated the two germline ends. The germline V gene encodes CDR1 LNHNV and CDR2 YYDKDF (reference sequence). The length of the CDR3 is 12 residues.

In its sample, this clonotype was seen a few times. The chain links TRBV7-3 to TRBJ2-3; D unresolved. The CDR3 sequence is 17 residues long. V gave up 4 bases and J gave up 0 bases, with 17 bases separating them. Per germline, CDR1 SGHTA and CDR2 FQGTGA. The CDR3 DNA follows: TGTGCCAGCAGCTCCTCCCCTTCTCAAACGAGCACAGATACGCAGTATTTT. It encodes CASSSSPSQTSTDTQYF.

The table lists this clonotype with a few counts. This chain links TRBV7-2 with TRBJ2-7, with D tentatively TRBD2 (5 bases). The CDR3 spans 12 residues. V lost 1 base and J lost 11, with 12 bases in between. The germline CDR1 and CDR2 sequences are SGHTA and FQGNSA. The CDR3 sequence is CASSLGRPPEYF. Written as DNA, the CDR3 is TGTGCCAGCAGCTTAGGGAGGCCCCCGGAGTACTTC.

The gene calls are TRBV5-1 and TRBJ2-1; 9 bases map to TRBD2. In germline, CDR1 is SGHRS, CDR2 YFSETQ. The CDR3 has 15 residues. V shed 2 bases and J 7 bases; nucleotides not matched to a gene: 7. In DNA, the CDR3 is TGCGCCAGCAGCTTAGGCGGGAGGGAATGGAATGAGCAGTTCTTC. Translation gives CASSLGGREWNEQFF.